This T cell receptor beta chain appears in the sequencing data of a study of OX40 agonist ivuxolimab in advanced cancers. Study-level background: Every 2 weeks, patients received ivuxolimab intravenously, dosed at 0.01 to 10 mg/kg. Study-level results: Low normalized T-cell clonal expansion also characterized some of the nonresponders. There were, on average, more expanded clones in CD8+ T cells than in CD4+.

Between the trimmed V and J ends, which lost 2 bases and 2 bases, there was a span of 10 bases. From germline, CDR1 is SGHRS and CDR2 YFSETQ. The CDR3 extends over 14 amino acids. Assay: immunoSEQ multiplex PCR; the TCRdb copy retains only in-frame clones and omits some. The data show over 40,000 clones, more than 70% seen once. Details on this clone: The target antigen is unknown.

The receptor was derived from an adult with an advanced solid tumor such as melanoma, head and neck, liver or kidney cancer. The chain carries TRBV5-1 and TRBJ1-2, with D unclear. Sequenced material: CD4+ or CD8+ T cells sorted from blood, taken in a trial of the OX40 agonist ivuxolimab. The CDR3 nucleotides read TGCGCCAGCAGCTTCGATAGGGAAAACTATGGCTACACCTTC. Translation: CASSFDRENYGYTF.